This T cell receptor (beta chain) was documented in a study of blood T cell repertoires in COVID-19. Background on the study: Samples came from the United States, Italy and Spain, spanning acute and convalescent COVID-19. PBMCs, B-cell-depleted T cells, or T cells were the source of the cDNA or gDNA that made up the material.

V was clipped by 6 bases and J by 3 bases, with 6 bases between them. The CDR3 is made up of 11 amino acids. Per germline, CDR1 SGHRS and CDR2 YFSETQ. As originally analysed: The assay estimated nucleated cells by amplifying reference gene primers. TCRdb's table, derived via immunoSEQ multiplex PCR, lists solely in-frame clones and lacks some. V, J and clone size reflect that table, while D and trimming were determined from the DNA. Here the sample spans approximately 120,000 clones, around 76% being singletons. The sample was peripheral blood. The chain employs TRBV5-1 and TRBJ1-1, with unresolved D. The sequence derives from a human donor in a cohort sampled during active COVID-19. The CDR3 reads CASKTDTEAFF. CDR3 nucleotide sequence: TGCGCCAGCAAAACGGACACTGAAGCTTTCTTT.